This T cell receptor beta chain stems from a study of T-cell reconstitution after alpha-beta-depleted transplantation in children. Germline trimming cut 9 bases from V and 2 bases from J; bases unmatched to any gene: 22. Germline V gives CDR1 MNHNS, CDR2 SASEGT. There are 19 residues in the CDR3. Findings and limits, study-wide: Recipient T cells and thymic progenitors that survived were the source of the high TCRbeta diversity seen at day 60 in some patients.

As for this clonotype: The target antigen is unknown.

Unique molecular identifiers were incorporated into the prepared TCRbeta library. Using its own MiXCR run on the PCR reads, TCRdb lists one record per CDR3 protein. The table records 500,000 to 650,000 distinct CDR3 sequences, around 10% of them present only once. The receptor comes from a female patient between 2 and 15 years old who had a stem cell transplant for aplastic anemia, so the T cells may come from the graft donor. The rearrangement links TRBV6-1 to TRBJ2-1; TRBD2 aligns across 7 bases. The sequencing used PBMCs, mostly from graft donor cells, collected 180 days after TCRalphabeta/CD19-depleted stem cell transplant. The CDR3 sequence is CASDFGTISRRGPYNEQFF. DNA for the CDR3: TGTGCCAGTGACTTCGGGACTATCAGCCGCCGAGGCCCCTACAATGAGCAGTTCTTC.